This paragraph covers one T cell receptor (beta chain) sequence. This clone was recorded a few times. The clone's antigen remains unknown. No base-level quality is on record; no much larger clone is a single base apart. This sample stems from a study of graft-versus-host responses after intestinal transplantation (dated by TCRdb to the early 2020s). A note on the overall study: Multivisceral, liver-intestinal, or isolated intestinal transplants were received by the recipients. The cohort enrolled 20 to 30 intestinal transplant recipients including one retransplant, and a few patients lacking pretransplant specimens were excluded. All recipients received anti-thymocyte globulin induction followed by maintenance tacrolimus and steroids for roughly three years. Alloreactive clones were identified by sequencing pre-transplant mixed lymphocyte reaction products and comparing these products with unstimulated pre-transplant donor and recipient T cells. After intestinal transplantation, graft-versus-host and host-versus-graft alloreactive T cell clones were followed in the graft, circulation and bone marrow using bulk TCR-beta CDR3 sequencing. A peak of at least 4% donor T cells among recipient peripheral blood mononuclear cells was the definition used for donor T cell macrochimerism. Samples from a few later patients were sequenced in-house on an Illumina MiSeq with MiXCR processing rather than by the commercial service.

What the authors observed across the whole study: GvH clones turned up in recipient bone marrow, with some appearing earlier in ileal mucosa or blood, a pattern consistent with an intestinal mucosal origin. High GvH to HvG T cell clonal ratios were observed in the allografts of patients with donor T cell macrochimerism. Early after transplant, peak levels of circulating GvH clones were associated with declines in HvG clones. The conclusions were limited by the relatively low number and heterogeneity of the intestinal transplant patients.

Sample time point, as interpreted from the label and publication: cells obtained before transplantation from donor or recipient. CD3+CD4+ and CD3+CD8+ populations were FACS-sorted from unstimulated pre-transplant donor and recipient cells taken from spleen or lymph nodes. The library was prepared using the immunoSEQ multiplex PCR assay. For most patients, genomic DNA was isolated with the Qiagen DNeasy Blood and Tissue Kit and shipped frozen to Adaptive Biotechnologies for TCR sequencing. High-throughput TCR-beta CDR3 sequencing of genomic DNA from most patients was performed by Adaptive Biotechnologies. In the paper's pipeline: Adaptive's ImmunoSEQ software was the source of the TCR sequencing data for 18 patients, while three other patients were processed with MiXCR and VDJtools. CD4 versus CD8 sorting errors were corrected by removing sequences found in both subsets at a frequency ratio below 5:1. CDR3 nucleotide sequences shared between donor and recipient were removed because the origin of such sequences could not be assigned. To count as alloreactive, a clone needed at least 2-fold expansion over unstimulated cells and a minimum CFSE-low frequency of 0.002% (template counts) or 0.001% (read counts). Clones detected in sequenced pre-transplant spleen, lymph node, or MLR CFSE-low populations of the donor or recipient were defined as mappable. Cumulative frequency of alloreactive clones was calculated as a percentage of all sequences weighted by copy number. TCRdb took over this immuneACCESS table, retaining in-frame rearrangements with V and J assigned. Such tables are incomplete; in checked studies, under half of the missing clones stem from an unresolved V gene, and the remainder is unexplained. Clone size and V and J calls were adopted from that table, with D and trimming inferred from the DNA. Across this sample there are about 86,000 clones, with 88% seen only once. The ten largest clonotypes hold 0.28% of the sample.

Germline trimming: 6 bases from V, 3 bases from J; junction bases outside gene matches: 6. CDR1 and CDR2, looked up from the germline V gene, are SQVTM and ANQGSEA. From its cysteine to its phenylalanine, the CDR3 spans 13 amino acids. Just the 39-base CDR3 DNA is kept, in frame starting at base 1. This TCR was recovered from a human donor who was the organ donor for an intestinal transplant. Sequencing was performed on unstimulated CD4+ T cells sorted from spleen or lymph node cells, taken before transplant. Here the chain combines TRBV29-1 and TRBJ2-7; 9 middle bases align to TRBD1. This receptor has the CDR3 CSVGTGYFYEQYF. The nucleotide sequence is given as TGCAGCGTGGGGACAGGGTATTTCTACGAGCAGTACTTC.